This entry describes one T cell receptor beta chain. Its target is unknown. TCRdb processed the 5' RACE reads anew with MiXCR; each CDR3 protein has one entry. The table records about 190,000 distinct CDR3 sequences, roughly 18% of them present only once. The germline CDR1 and CDR2 sequences are SGHRS and YFSETQ. This CDR3 is built from 16 residues. The V end was cut by 0 bases, the J end by 5 bases, with 16 bases between. This sample is drawn from a study of T-cell memory formation after mild COVID-19. Regarding the study as a whole: CD4/CD8 balance characterized clones contracting day 15 to 85, and CD4+ skew characterized later expanders. Shrinking CD4+ clones resided mostly in CM and EM, and CD8+ ones in EMRA.

The source of this sequence is an adult woman who had mild COVID-19 (a few samples of this study predate the infection). Cell type and time point are not known. The chain has TRBV5-1 and TRBJ2-3; D might be TRBD2 (6 bases). Sequencing was carried out using PBMCs or a T cell subset sorted from them (not recorded which). CDR3 protein: CASSLGGGAGKDTQYF. Here the CDR3 DNA reads TGCGCCAGCAGCTTGGGCGGAGGGGCCGGTAAAGATACGCAGTATTTT.